The clone carrying this T cell receptor beta chain was detected ten times or more. The individuals who served as donors were healthy Caucasians living in Russia, aged about 6 to 100. This sample is part of a study of blood T cells in healthy people across ages. A J-beta primer mix and a sample-barcoded 5' primer were used in a second PCR of about 6 to 12 cycles. Each CDR3 protein is one row after TCRdb ran MiXCR on the 5' RACE reads. The sample yields over a million distinct CDR3 sequences, 20% to 25% seen once. The same sample was also used in a study of T cells of mothers and their children.

Specimen: blood. This sequence originates from a girl aged 2-10 years in good health.

CDR3 region: CASSPLVARGEQFF. CDR3 in DNA: TGTGCCAGCAGCCCCCTGGTCGCGCGGGGTGAGCAGTTCTTC. This chain uses TRBV7-3 with TRBJ2-1; maybe TRBD2 (6 bases). The V gene's germline CDR1 is SGHTA and CDR2 FQGTGA. The CDR3 sequence is 14 residues long. V was trimmed by 5 bases and J by 9 bases, leaving 17 bases between them.